The rows below give T cell receptor beta chains drawn from one sample of a study of blood T cell repertoires in COVID-19. Produced via immunoSEQ multiplex PCR; TCRdb's table is partial and in-frame only. The sample holds 150,000 to 160,000 clones, 65% to 90% seen once. Material for sequencing was peripheral blood. All receptors derive from a woman in her sixties with COVID-19, enrolled during active disease. Each CDR3 is given without its conserved first and last residue. Each record gives: CDR3 protein, J gene, V gene.

CDR3aa: ASSGQGSNYGYT
j_gene: TRBJ1-2
v_gene: TRBV18

CDR3aa: ASRTEDTGELF
j_gene: TRBJ2-2
v_gene: TRBV6-5

CDR3aa: ASSTGGSGANVLT
j_gene: TRBJ2-6
v_gene: TRBV6-5

CDR3aa: ASSEQGYYEQY
j_gene: TRBJ2-7
v_gene: TRBV10-2

CDR3aa: ASSRDRVGRF
j_gene: TRBJ2-1
v_gene: TRBV7-2

CDR3aa: ASSSTGFSHQPQH
j_gene: TRBJ1-5
v_gene: TRBV5-8

CDR3aa: ASSFTDSLQPQH
j_gene: TRBJ1-5
v_gene: TRBV7-8

CDR3aa: ASSRWGASEETQY
j_gene: TRBJ2-5
v_gene: TRBV7-9

CDR3aa: ASSHSDSGANVLT
j_gene: TRBJ2-6
v_gene: TRBV3-1/TRBV3-2

CDR3aa: ASSTGQGANQPQH
j_gene: TRBJ1-5
v_gene: TRBV19

CDR3aa: ATDTGTETF
j_gene: TRBJ1-1
v_gene: TRBV5-1

CDR3aa: ATSDSRGANEAF
j_gene: TRBJ1-1
v_gene: TRBV24-1

CDR3aa: ASSSMRNQPQH
j_gene: TRBJ1-5
v_gene: TRBV19

CDR3aa: ASSQDGFIDNEKLF
j_gene: TRBJ1-4
v_gene: TRBV3-1/TRBV3-2

CDR3aa: ASSLGQALQSGYT
j_gene: TRBJ1-2
v_gene: TRBV5-1

CDR3aa: ASSVSPVGGWDTGELF
j_gene: TRBJ2-2
v_gene: TRBV9

CDR3aa: ATSASGGLNTEAF
j_gene: TRBJ1-1
v_gene: TRBV15

CDR3aa: ASASTSNQPQH
j_gene: TRBJ1-5
v_gene: TRBV6-5

CDR3aa: ASSPTYRVSERNTIY
j_gene: TRBJ1-3
v_gene: TRBV7-4

CDR3aa: ASSQERWAGRADEAF
j_gene: TRBJ1-1
v_gene: TRBV3-1/TRBV3-2

CDR3aa: ASSPRGQGMNTEAF
j_gene: TRBJ1-1
v_gene: TRBV5-8

CDR3aa: ASRGPGTTNEKLF
j_gene: TRBJ1-4
v_gene: TRBV6-6

CDR3aa: ASSIKTGLGTEAF
j_gene: TRBJ1-1
v_gene: TRBV3-1/TRBV3-2

CDR3aa: SGVGGNTEAF
j_gene: TRBJ1-1
v_gene: TRBV29-1

CDR3aa: ASSNGQGNTEAF
j_gene: TRBJ1-1
v_gene: TRBV6-4

CDR3aa: ASSLSLAGVNEQY
j_gene: TRBJ2-7
v_gene: TRBV5-1

CDR3aa: ASGSGRWETQY
j_gene: TRBJ2-5
v_gene: TRBV12-3/TRBV12-4

CDR3aa: ASSPQGDDQPQH
j_gene: TRBJ1-5
v_gene: TRBV5-1

CDR3aa: ASSFEHTEAF
j_gene: TRBJ1-1
v_gene: TRBV7-9

CDR3aa: ASSPQQGAAF
j_gene: TRBJ1-1
v_gene: TRBV5-1

CDR3aa: ASRGQGRVYGYT
j_gene: TRBJ1-2
v_gene: TRBV6-5

CDR3aa: ASSVQGFGGELF
j_gene: TRBJ2-2
v_gene: TRBV5-1

CDR3aa: ASSYRQGSYEQY
j_gene: TRBJ2-7
v_gene: TRBV5-1

CDR3aa: ASSLGGPSQETQY
j_gene: TRBJ2-5
v_gene: TRBV7-9

CDR3aa: ASIGGGTNTGELF
j_gene: TRBJ2-2
v_gene: TRBV6-5

CDR3aa: ASSDMYTDTQY
j_gene: TRBJ2-3
v_gene: TRBV6-4

CDR3aa: ASIRQSSYNEQF
j_gene: TRBJ2-1
v_gene: TRBV5-5

CDR3aa: ASSLAGGGAGGYT
j_gene: TRBJ1-2
v_gene: TRBV7-8

CDR3aa: ASSDVQGAGGNTIY
j_gene: TRBJ1-3
v_gene: TRBV2

CDR3aa: ASSYSFTGKAF
j_gene: TRBJ1-1
v_gene: TRBV6-5

CDR3aa: ASSQEPRLDYEQY
j_gene: TRBJ2-7
v_gene: TRBV4-2

CDR3aa: ASSQGQFNEQF
j_gene: TRBJ2-1
v_gene: TRBV14

CDR3aa: ASSVGQGPYEQY
j_gene: TRBJ2-7
v_gene: TRBV9

CDR3aa: ASSLGQGAYEQY
j_gene: TRBJ2-7
v_gene: TRBV5-1

CDR3aa: ASSFVRGQNFQPQH
j_gene: TRBJ1-5
v_gene: TRBV21-1

CDR3aa: ASSALVTREKYNEQF
j_gene: TRBJ2-1
v_gene: TRBV13

CDR3aa: ASSGELNTEAF
j_gene: TRBJ1-1
v_gene: TRBV6-4

CDR3aa: ASSLGTGVANTEAF
j_gene: TRBJ1-1
v_gene: TRBV6-6

CDR3aa: ASRVTGTGYGYT
j_gene: TRBJ1-2
v_gene: TRBV5-4

CDR3aa: ASSLGQENTEAF
j_gene: TRBJ1-1
v_gene: TRBV18

CDR3aa: ASSQGQADSNQPQH
j_gene: TRBJ1-5
v_gene: TRBV18

CDR3aa: ASSPDRQSSYNSPLH
j_gene: TRBJ1-6
v_gene: TRBV5-1

CDR3aa: ASSRTQGYIYGYT
j_gene: TRBJ1-2
v_gene: TRBV11-1

CDR3aa: ASSATGRAGTEAF
j_gene: TRBJ1-1
v_gene: TRBV7-9

CDR3aa: ASSLRGQNTEAF
j_gene: TRBJ1-1
v_gene: TRBV5-1